This T cell receptor (beta chain) was retrieved from a study of post-analysis software for immune sequencing data. On the study more broadly: Recorded subtypes: relapsing-remitting, secondary progressive, progressive-relapsing; some patients unannotated.

Concerning this clonotype itself: Its antigen is unknown.

TCR beta cDNA libraries had unique molecular identifiers. TCRdb recomputed calls from the PCR reads with MiXCR, one row per CDR3 protein. Of fewer than 550,000 distinct CDR3 sequences listed, approximately 31% were seen once; the top ten hold 4.5% to 7.5%. The CDR3 runs to 15 residues. CDR1 and CDR2 (germline): LGHNA, YNFKEQ. V gave up 1 base and J gave up 2 bases, with 12 bases separating them. General study points: Normalized Chao1 diversity was significantly reduced in patients versus controls. Included in a set of roughly five TRBV segments more frequent in patients than controls were TRBV5-6, TRBV5-1 and TRBV20-1.

The rearrangement links TRBV4-2 to TRBJ2-7; D is perhaps TRBD2 (6 bases). This TCR was recovered from a girl aged 2-17 years with multiple sclerosis. The sample consisted of blood. The CDR3 sequence: CASSQVGGGTYEQYF. The CDR3 DNA sequence: TGTGCCAGCAGCCAAGTGGGGGGTGGAACCTACGAGCAGTACTTC.